This note documents a single TCR beta chain sequence. CDR1 DFQATT and CDR2 SNEGSKA come from the germline V gene (reference sequence). V was clipped by 3 bases and J by 2 bases; unmatched bases: 5. This CDR3 has 16 residues. Libraries were prepared by immunoSEQ multiplex PCR; TCRdb keeps only in-frame clonotypes and omits some of them. Here the sample spans about 76,000 clones, roughly 90% being singletons. This specimen comes from a study of T cell responses to AZD1222 COVID-19 vaccine. This rearrangement joins TRBV20-1 to TRBJ2-2; 11 bases fit TRBD2. The clonotype comes from an adult in good health. This specimen consisted of peripheral blood, obtained on day 0 of MenACWY control vaccination. In nucleotides, the CDR3 is TGCAGTGCTAGTGATAGCGGGAGGGCAAACACCGGGGAGCTGTTTTTT. Encoded protein: CSASDSGRANTGELFF.